A selection of T cell receptor beta chains follows, all from one sample in a study of graft-versus-host responses after intestinal transplantation. Measured with immunoSEQ multiplex PCR; TCRdb has only the in-frame clones, and not every one. The sample includes about 50,000 clones, around 90% seen only once; the top ten take roughly 2.7%. These TCRs are of unknown antigen specificity. The source material was unstimulated CD4+ T cells sorted from spleen or lymph node cells, sampled before transplant. The receptors here all came from a human donor who was the organ donor for an intestinal transplant. Each CDR3 is given with its conserved first and last residue. The D gene is left open where the match is weak. Clone size is stated in some rows and not others, as once, few, many or a class when expanded.

cdr3_length j_call v_call d_call clone_size cdr3_nt cdr3_aa
14 TRBJ1-2 TRBV7-2 TRBD1 NA TGTGCCAGCAGCCTAGACAGGGCTAACTATGGCTACACCTTC CASSLDRANYGYTF
15 TRBJ2-1 TRBV7-2 TRBD2 NA TGTGCCAGCAGCCCCACCGGACTAGCTGTCAGTGAGCAGTTCTTC CASSPTGLAVSEQFF
14 TRBJ1-2 TRBV4-2 TRBD1 NA TGTGCCAGCAGCCAAGCGGGACAGAACTATGGCTACACCTTC CASSQAGQNYGYTF
14 TRBJ2-7 TRBV28 NA NA TGTGCCAGCAGACGTGACTGGACTTCCTACGAGCAGTACTTC CASRRDWTSYEQYF
16 TRBJ1-2 TRBV10-3 NA NA TGTGCCATCAGTGAGTCGAATTTAAGGGATAACTATGGCTACACCTTC CAISESNLRDNYGYTF
16 TRBJ2-5 TRBV7-2 TRBD2 NA TGTGCCAGCAGCGGAGGCGGGGCAGGGAGGGGAGAGACCCAGTACTTC CASSGGGAGRGETQYF
15 TRBJ2-5 TRBV9 TRBD1 NA TGTGCCAGCAACCACAAAGGGGACAGGCTTTCACCCCAGTACTTC CASNHKGDRLSPQYF
13 TRBJ2-5 TRBV5-1 NA NA TGCGCCAGCAGTTTTTTTAGGGAGCAGACCCAGTACTTC CASSFFREQTQYF
14 TRBJ2-7 TRBV2 TRBD1 NA TGTGCCAGCAGTCCCAGGACAGGGGGCTACGAGCAGTACTTC CASSPRTGGYEQYF
20 TRBJ2-3 TRBV4-3 TRBD2 NA TGCGCCAGCAGCCAAGACGGGGGGACTAGCGGACGTGCTAGCACAGATACGCAGTATTTT CASSQDGGTSGRASTDTQYF
13 TRBJ2-7 TRBV5-6 NA NA TGTGCCAGCAGCTTGCCCAACTCCTACGAGCAGTACTTC CASSLPNSYEQYF
12 TRBJ2-5 TRBV7-2 NA NA TGTGCCAGCAGCTTAAACGAAGAGACCCAGTACTTC CASSLNEETQYF
15 TRBJ2-5 TRBV7-2 TRBD2 once TGTGCCAGCAGCACGGGACTAGCGGGACAAGAGACCCAGTACTTC CASSTGLAGQETQYF
15 TRBJ2-7 TRBV6-1 TRBD2 NA TGTGCCAGCAGTGAAGGGACTAGCATCTCCTACGAGCAGTACTTC CASSEGTSISYEQYF
14 TRBJ1-1 TRBV2 NA NA TGTGCCAGCAGTGAAGAGACAGGTATGGGAGTAGCTTTCTTT CASSEETGMGVAFF
14 TRBJ1-5 TRBV19 TRBD1 NA TGTGCCAGTAGCCGGACAGGAATCAATCAGCCCCAGCATTTT CASSRTGINQPQHF
15 TRBJ2-2 TRBV4-1 TRBD2 once TGCGCCAGCAGCCATAGAGCGGGGGTGGGCGGGGAGCTGTTTTTT CASSHRAGVGGELFF
14 TRBJ2-5 TRBV7-2 NA NA TGTGCCAGCAGCTTAGGGGGGTCTGGGGAGACCCAGTACTTC CASSLGGSGETQYF
15 TRBJ1-5 TRBV23-1 TRBD1 NA TGCGCCAGCAGTCAATCGCCCAGGGGGAATCAGCCCCAGCATTTT CASSQSPRGNQPQHF
15 TRBJ2-7 TRBV7-9 NA once TGTGCCAGCAGCCCAGTCCAGGGACGAGTCTACGAGCAGTACTTC CASSPVQGRVYEQYF
14 TRBJ2-7 TRBV18 TRBD1 NA TGTGCCAGCTCACCGGGGACAGGGGGGCTCGAGCAGTACTTC CASSPGTGGLEQYF
15 TRBJ2-5 TRBV11-2 TRBD2 NA TGTGCCAGCACCCCGAGCGGGAGGGCCGGGGAGACCCAGTACTTC CASTPSGRAGETQYF
15 TRBJ2-1 TRBV6-5 TRBD2 few TGTGCCAGCAGTCCATTAGCGGGAGGTTACAATGAGCAGTTCTTC CASSPLAGGYNEQFF
15 TRBJ2-1 TRBV5-8 TRBD1 NA TGTGCCAGCAGCTTGTGGGGACAGAACTACAATGAGCAGTTCTTC CASSLWGQNYNEQFF
18 TRBJ2-7 TRBV30 TRBD1 NA TGTGCCTGGAGTGTACTCCCGGGACAGGCCTCATGGCCTTACGAGCAGTACTTC CAWSVLPGQASWPYEQYF
13 TRBJ2-5 TRBV5-6 NA once TGTGCCAGCAGCTTATGGGAGGTGGAGACCCAGTACTTC CASSLWEVETQYF
14 TRBJ2-3 TRBV13 TRBD2 NA TGTGCCAGTATTGTAAGCGGGAACACAGATACGCAGTATTTT CASIVSGNTDTQYF
15 TRBJ2-7 TRBV4-2 NA NA TGTGCCAGCAGCCAAGTTATCCAGGGAACCTACGAGCAGTACTTC CASSQVIQGTYEQYF
14 TRBJ2-7 TRBV4-2 NA NA TGTGCCAGCAGCCAAGGGAAGGATCTAGGGGAGCAGTACTTC CASSQGKDLGEQYF
14 TRBJ1-1 TRBV28 NA NA TGTGCCAGCAGCTCGGGGGGCGCGAGCACTGAAGCTTTCTTT CASSSGGASTEAFF
16 TRBJ2-5 TRBV30 TRBD2 NA TGTGCCTGGAGCAAGACTAGCGGGAAAGGGGGGGAGACCCAGTACTTC CAWSKTSGKGGETQYF
15 TRBJ2-2 TRBV10-3 NA NA TGTGCCATCAGCCAGACAGGATCTAACACCGGGGAGCTGTTTTTT CAISQTGSNTGELFF
16 TRBJ2-1 TRBV6-5 NA NA TGTGCCAGCAGTTACTACCGGGGTAGCTCCTACAATGAGCAGTTCTTC CASSYYRGSSYNEQFF
17 TRBJ1-5 TRBV28 TRBD1 NA TGTGCCAGCAGTTTATATCGGACAGGGGGCGACAATCAGCCCCAGCATTTT CASSLYRTGGDNQPQHF
17 TRBJ2-7 TRBV2 NA NA TGTGCCAGCAGTGACCCGATCCCGACCACTCCCGATTACGAGCAGTACTTC CASSDPIPTTPDYEQYF
14 TRBJ2-1 TRBV6-5 TRBD2 NA TGTGCCAGCAGTACGAGACTAGCGGGAAATGAGCAGTTCTTC CASSTRLAGNEQFF
17 TRBJ2-7 TRBV10-3 TRBD1 NA TGTGCCATCAGTGAGTCATTCCCCGGGACAGGGATAAACGAGCAGTACTTC CAISESFPGTGINEQYF
17 TRBJ2-7 TRBV5-4 TRBD2 NA TGTGCCAGCAGCGTGGGACTAGCGGGCGCTCCCTCCTACGAGCAGTACTTC CASSVGLAGAPSYEQYF
15 TRBJ2-1 TRBV23-1 NA NA TGCGCCAGCCGCCGGACTTGCAACGGTGACAATGAGCAGTTCTTC CASRRTCNGDNEQFF
14 TRBJ1-4 TRBV10-3 NA NA TGTGCCATCAGTGAGGAGGGAACTAATGAAAAACTGTTTTTT CAISEEGTNEKLFF
16 TRBJ2-5 TRBV6-1 TRBD1 once TGTGCCAGCAGTGAAATAAGGGGACAGGGGATAGAGACCCAGTACTTC CASSEIRGQGIETQYF
17 TRBJ2-1 TRBV7-2 TRBD2 NA TGTGCCAGCAGCTTTCGAATGGGTATAGCGGGAGAGGATGAGCAGTTCTTC CASSFRMGIAGEDEQFF
13 TRBJ1-5 TRBV28 NA NA TGTGCCAGCAGTCGCCTTAGTAATCAGCCCCAGCATTTT CASSRLSNQPQHF
13 TRBJ2-1 TRBV7-2 TRBD2 NA TGTGCCAGCAGCTTAGGTGTAGCGGGGTTCTCGTTCTTC CASSLGVAGFSFF
13 TRBJ2-1 TRBV15 NA NA TGTGCCACCAGCAGAGATGAGCGGGATGAGCAGTTCTTC CATSRDERDEQFF
15 TRBJ2-1 TRBV28 NA NA TGTGCCAGCAGTTTACTGGAGGGCCATGGGAATGAGCAGTTCTTC CASSLLEGHGNEQFF
12 TRBJ1-1 TRBV30 NA once TGTGCCTGGAGCCCAGAAAACACTGAAGCTTTCTTT CAWSPENTEAFF
15 TRBJ2-1 TRBV5-4 TRBD1 NA TGTGCCAGCAGCCCCCGACAGGGCCGCTACAATGAGCAGTTCTTC CASSPRQGRYNEQFF
14 TRBJ2-3 TRBV19 NA NA TGTGCCAGTAGTACGGGGCGGGGCACAGATACGCAGTATTTT CASSTGRGTDTQYF
14 TRBJ2-3 TRBV2 TRBD2 NA TGTGCCAGCAGTGAAGGGGGACTAGCAGATACGCAGTATTTT CASSEGGLADTQYF
15 TRBJ2-4 TRBV19 NA NA TGTGCCAGTAGTATACCCGGTGAGGGAAAAAACATTCAGTACTTC CASSIPGEGKNIQYF
18 TRBJ2-7 TRBV12-2 NA NA TGTGCAAGTCGCTTAGACTTAGCTGGGAGCGGGAGCGGATACGAGCAGTACTTC CASRLDLAGSGSGYEQYF
14 TRBJ1-5 TRBV19 NA NA TGTGCCAGTAGTACCCCCGTAGGCAATCAGCCCCAGCATTTT CASSTPVGNQPQHF
14 TRBJ1-1 TRBV29-1 NA NA TGCAGCGCCCAGCGGGGGGTCGGGGTCACTGAAGCTTTCTTT CSAQRGVGVTEAFF
15 TRBJ2-1 TRBV6-1 NA NA TGTGCCAGCAGTGAGGACACGAGCTCCTACAATGAGCAGTTCTTC CASSEDTSSYNEQFF